Here is one T cell receptor (beta chain) with its context. Germline is not matched at one junction end, which may reflect a read error. Germline CDR1 reads SGHNT; CDR2 reads YENEEA. The CDR3 has 12 amino acids. Using a constant-region primer together with ProtoScript II reverse transcriptase, TCR beta cDNA was made from roughly 540 ng of total RNA. What produced the TCR beta libraries was three nested multiplex PCR rounds using slightly modified ARM-PCR. With TRBV1-TRBV30 forward primers and a C-beta reverse primer, the first two PCR rounds were run for 10 to 11 cycles each. In TCRdb, the multiplex PCR reads were re-called with MiXCR into one record per CDR3 protein. The repertoire holds about 35,000 distinct CDR3 sequences, with roughly four fifths as singletons. The source of the sample is a study of tumor-infiltrating lymphocytes in primary liver carcinoma. Without any cell sorting, about 20-31 mg of bulk tissue yielded co-extracted RNA and DNA.

This TCR was sampled from a man aged 35-49 years with primary liver carcinoma and hepatitis B virus infection. The chain couples TRBV11-3 to TRBJ2-1; D gene ambiguous. Sequencing used liver tumor tissue from sampling region 4. The sample's subset: tumor region T4, right-lateral pole. The CDR3 bases are TGTGACAGCAGCTTAGATGCCAATGGGCAGTTCTTC. Protein sequence: CDSSLDANGQFF.